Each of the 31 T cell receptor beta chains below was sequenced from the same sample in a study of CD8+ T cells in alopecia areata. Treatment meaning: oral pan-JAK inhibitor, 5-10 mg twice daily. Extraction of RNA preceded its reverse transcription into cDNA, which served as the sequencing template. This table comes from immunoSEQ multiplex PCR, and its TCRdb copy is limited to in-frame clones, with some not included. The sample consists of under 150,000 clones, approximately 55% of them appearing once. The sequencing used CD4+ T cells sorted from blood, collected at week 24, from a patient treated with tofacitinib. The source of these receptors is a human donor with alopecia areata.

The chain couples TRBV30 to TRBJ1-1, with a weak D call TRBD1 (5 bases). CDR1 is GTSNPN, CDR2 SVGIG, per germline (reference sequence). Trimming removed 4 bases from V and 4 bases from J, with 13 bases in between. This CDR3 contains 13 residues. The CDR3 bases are TGTGCCTGGACTTCTCAGGGTGGCACTGAAGCTTTCTTT. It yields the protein CAWTSQGGTEAFF.

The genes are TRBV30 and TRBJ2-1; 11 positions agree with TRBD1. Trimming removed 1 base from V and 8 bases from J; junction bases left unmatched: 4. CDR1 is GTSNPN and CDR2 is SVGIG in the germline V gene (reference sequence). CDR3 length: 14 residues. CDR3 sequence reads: CAWSAGQGADEQFF. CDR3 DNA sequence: TGTGCCTGGAGTGCCGGACAGGGGGCGGATGAGCAGTTCTTC.

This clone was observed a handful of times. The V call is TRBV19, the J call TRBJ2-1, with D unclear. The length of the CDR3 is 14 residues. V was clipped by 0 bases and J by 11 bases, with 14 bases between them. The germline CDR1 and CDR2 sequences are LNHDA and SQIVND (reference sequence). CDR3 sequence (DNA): TGTGCCAGTAGTATAGAAGTTGGGGTAGGAAAGCAGTTCTTC. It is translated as CASSIEVGVGKQFF.

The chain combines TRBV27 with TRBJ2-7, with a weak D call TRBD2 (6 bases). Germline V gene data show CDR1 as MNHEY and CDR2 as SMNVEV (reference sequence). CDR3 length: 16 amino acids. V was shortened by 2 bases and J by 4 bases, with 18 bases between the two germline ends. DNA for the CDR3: TGTGCCAGCAGTTTAGGAGGGCTCAGGAGCCCATACGAGCAGTACTTC. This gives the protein CASSLGGLRSPYEQYF.

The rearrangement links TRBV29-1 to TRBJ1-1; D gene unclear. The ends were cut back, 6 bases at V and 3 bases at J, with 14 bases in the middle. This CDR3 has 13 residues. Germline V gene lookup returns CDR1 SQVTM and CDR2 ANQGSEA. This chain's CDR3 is CSVTGPSYTEAFF. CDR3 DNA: TGCAGCGTCACCGGACCATCCTACACTGAAGCTTTCTTT. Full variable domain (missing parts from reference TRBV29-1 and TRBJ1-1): SAVISQKPSRDICQRGTSLTIQCQVDSQVTMMFWYRQQPGQSLTLIATANQGSEATYESGFVIDKFPISRPNLTFSTLTVSNMSPEDSSIYLCSVTGPSYTEAFFGQGTRLTVV.

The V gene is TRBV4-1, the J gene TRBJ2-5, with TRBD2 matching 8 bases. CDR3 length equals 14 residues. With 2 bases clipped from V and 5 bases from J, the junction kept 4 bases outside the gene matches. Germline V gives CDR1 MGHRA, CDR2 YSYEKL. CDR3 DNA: TGCGCCAGCAGCCAAACGGGGGGGCCCGAGACCCAGTACTTC. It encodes CASSQTGGPETQYF.

The CDR3 here is CASMRAGVDLDTQYF. CDR3 bases: TGTGCCAGCATGAGAGCGGGGGTGGATTTGGATACGCAGTATTTT. The rearrangement uses TRBV2 and TRBJ2-3; 8 bases agree with TRBD2. The length of the CDR3 is 15 residues. Germline V gene data show CDR1 as SNHLY and CDR2 as FYNNEI. Trimming removed 7 bases from V and 6 bases from J; junction bases left unmatched: 12.

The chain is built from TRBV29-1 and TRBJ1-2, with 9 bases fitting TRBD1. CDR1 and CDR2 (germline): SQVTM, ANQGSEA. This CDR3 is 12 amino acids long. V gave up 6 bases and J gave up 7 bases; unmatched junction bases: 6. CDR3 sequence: CSVAGTGIGYTF. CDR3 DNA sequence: TGCAGCGTAGCCGGGACAGGGATTGGCTACACCTTC.

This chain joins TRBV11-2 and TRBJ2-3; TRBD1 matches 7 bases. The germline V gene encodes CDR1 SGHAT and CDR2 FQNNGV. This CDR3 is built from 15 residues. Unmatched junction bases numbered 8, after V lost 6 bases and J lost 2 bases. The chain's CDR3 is CASRSGGQVTDTQYF. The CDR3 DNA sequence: TGTGCCAGCAGGTCAGGGGGACAAGTCACAGATACGCAGTATTTT.

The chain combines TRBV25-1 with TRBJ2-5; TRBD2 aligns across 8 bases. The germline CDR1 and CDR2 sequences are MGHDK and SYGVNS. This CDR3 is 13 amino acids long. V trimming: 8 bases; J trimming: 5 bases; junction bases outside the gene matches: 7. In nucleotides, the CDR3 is TGTGCCAGCTCCGGGGGGGCCAGGGAGACCCAGTACTTC. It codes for CASSGGARETQYF. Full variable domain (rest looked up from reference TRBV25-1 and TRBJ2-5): EADIYQTPRYLVIGTGKKITLECSQTMGHDKMYWYQQDPGMELHLIHYSYGVNSTEKGDLSSESTVSRIRTEHFPLTLESARPSHTSQYLCASSGGARETQYFGPGTRLLVL.

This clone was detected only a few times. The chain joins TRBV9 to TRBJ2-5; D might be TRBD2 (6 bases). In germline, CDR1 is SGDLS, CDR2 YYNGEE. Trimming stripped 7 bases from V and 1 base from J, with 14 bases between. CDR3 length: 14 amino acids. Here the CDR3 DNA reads TGTGCCAGCGGCAAGGGACTCCCCCAAGAGACCCAGTACTTC. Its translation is CASGKGLPQETQYF.

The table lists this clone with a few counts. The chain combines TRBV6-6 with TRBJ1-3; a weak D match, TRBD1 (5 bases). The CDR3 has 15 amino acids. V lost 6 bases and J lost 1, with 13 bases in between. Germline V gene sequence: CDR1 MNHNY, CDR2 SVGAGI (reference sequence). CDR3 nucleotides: TGTGCCAGCAGCTACGGGGGTAGTTCTGGAAACACCATATATTTT. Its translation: CASSYGGSSGNTIYF.

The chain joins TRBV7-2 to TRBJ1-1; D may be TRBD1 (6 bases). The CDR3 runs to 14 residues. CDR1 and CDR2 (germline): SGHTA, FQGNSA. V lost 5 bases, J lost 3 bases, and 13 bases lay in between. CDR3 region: CASSPQGRDTEAFF. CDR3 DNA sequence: TGTGCCAGCAGCCCCCAGGGGAGGGACACTGAAGCTTTCTTT.

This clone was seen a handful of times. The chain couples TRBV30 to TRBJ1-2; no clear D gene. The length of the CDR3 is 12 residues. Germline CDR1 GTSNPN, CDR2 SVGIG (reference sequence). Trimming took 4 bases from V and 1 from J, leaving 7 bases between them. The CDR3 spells CAWKGFNYGYTF. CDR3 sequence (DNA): TGTGCCTGGAAAGGTTTTAACTATGGCTACACCTTC.

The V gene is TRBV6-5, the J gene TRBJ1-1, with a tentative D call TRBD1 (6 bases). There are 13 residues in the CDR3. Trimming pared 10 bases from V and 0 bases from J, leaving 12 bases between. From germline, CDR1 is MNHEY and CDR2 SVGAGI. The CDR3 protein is CAIRGDLNTEAFF. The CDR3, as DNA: TGTGCCATCAGGGGAGACTTGAACACTGAAGCTTTCTTT.

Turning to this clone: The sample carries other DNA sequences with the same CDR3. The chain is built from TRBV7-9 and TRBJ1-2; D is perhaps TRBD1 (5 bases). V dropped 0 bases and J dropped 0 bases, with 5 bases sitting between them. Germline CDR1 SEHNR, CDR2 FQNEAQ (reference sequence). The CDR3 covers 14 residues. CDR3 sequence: CASSLAQANYGYTF. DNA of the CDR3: TGTGCCAGCAGCTTAGCACAGGCTAACTATGGCTACACCTTC.

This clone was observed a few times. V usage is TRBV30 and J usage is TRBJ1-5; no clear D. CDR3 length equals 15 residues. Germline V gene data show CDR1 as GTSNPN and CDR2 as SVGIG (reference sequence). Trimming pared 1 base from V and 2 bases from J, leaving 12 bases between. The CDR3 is CAWSEGPGGNQPQHF. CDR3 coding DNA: TGTGCCTGGAGTGAAGGACCAGGAGGCAATCAGCCCCAGCATTTT. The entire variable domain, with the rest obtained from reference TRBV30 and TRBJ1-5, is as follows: SQTIHQWPATLVQPVGSPLSLECTVEGTSNPNLYWYRQAAGRGLQLLFYSVGIGQISSEVPQNLSASRPQDRQFILSSKKLLLSDSGFYLCAWSEGPGGNQPQHFGDGTRLSIL.

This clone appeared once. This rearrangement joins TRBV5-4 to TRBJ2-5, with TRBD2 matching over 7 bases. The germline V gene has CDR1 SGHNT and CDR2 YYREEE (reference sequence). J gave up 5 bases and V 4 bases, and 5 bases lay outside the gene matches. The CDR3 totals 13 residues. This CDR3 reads CASSPGTTETQYF. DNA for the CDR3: TGTGCCAGCAGCCCAGGGACTACTGAGACCCAGTACTTC.

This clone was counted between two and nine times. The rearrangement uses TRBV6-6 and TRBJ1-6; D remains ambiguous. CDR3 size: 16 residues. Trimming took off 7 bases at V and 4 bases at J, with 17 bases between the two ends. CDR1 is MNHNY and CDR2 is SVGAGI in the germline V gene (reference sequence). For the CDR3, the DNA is TGTGCCAGCACCTCCTCGGGAGGAACTTATAATTCACCCCTCCACTTT. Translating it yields CASTSSGGTYNSPLHF.

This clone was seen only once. The CDR3, as DNA: TGCAGCGTTGACAGGGGGCAGGGGGAGACCCAGTACTTC. Protein sequence: CSVDRGQGETQYF. This sequence joins TRBV29-1 and TRBJ2-5, with TRBD1 identical over 8 bases. This CDR3 region has 13 residues. Unmatched junction bases numbered 5, after V lost 3 bases and J lost 5 bases. The germline CDR1 and CDR2 sequences are SQVTM and ANQGSEA.

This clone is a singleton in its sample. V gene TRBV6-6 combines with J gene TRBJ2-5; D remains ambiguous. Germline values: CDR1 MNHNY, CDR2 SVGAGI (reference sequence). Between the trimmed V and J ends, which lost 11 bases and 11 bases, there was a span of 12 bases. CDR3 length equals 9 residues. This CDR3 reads CAAGRLQYF. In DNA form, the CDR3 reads TGTGCCGCTGGCCGATTACAGTACTTC.

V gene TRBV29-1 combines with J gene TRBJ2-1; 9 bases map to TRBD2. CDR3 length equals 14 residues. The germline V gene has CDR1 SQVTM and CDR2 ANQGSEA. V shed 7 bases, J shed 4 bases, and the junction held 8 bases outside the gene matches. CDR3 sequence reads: CSARAGGPYNEQFF. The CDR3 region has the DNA TGCAGCGCCCGAGCGGGGGGACCTTACAATGAGCAGTTCTTC.

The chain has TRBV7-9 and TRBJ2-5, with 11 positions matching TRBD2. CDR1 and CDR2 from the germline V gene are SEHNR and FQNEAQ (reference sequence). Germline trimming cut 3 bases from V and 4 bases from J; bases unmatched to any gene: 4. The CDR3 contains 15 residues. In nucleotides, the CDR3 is TGTGCCAGCAGCTTTAGCGGGGGGGTAGGAGAGACCCAGTACTTC. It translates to CASSFSGGVGETQYF.

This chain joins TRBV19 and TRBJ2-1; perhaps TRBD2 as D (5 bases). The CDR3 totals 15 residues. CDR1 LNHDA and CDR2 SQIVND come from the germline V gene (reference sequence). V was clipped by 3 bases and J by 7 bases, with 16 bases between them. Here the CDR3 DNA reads TGTGCCAGTAGTATTGGGTCAGGTACTAGGAATGAGCAGTTCTTC. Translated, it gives CASSIGSGTRNEQFF.

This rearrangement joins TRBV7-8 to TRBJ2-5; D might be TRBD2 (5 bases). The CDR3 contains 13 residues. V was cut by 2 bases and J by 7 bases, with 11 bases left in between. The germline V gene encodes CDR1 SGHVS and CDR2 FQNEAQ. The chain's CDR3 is CASSLSTGGTQYF. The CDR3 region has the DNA TGTGCCAGCAGCTTAAGCACCGGAGGGACCCAGTACTTC.

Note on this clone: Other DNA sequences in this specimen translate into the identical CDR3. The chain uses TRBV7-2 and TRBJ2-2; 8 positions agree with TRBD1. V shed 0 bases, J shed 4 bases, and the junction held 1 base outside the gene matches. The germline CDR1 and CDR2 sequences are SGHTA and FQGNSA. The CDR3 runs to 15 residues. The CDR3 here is CASSLAGQATGELFF. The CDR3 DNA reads TGTGCCAGCAGCTTAGCGGGACAGGCCACCGGGGAGCTGTTTTTT.

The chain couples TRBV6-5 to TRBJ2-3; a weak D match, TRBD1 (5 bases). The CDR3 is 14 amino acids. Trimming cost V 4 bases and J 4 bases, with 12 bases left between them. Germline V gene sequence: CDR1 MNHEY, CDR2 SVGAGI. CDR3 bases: TGTGCCAGCAGTTCCCGGACAATCGCAGATACGCAGTATTTT. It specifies CASSSRTIADTQYF.

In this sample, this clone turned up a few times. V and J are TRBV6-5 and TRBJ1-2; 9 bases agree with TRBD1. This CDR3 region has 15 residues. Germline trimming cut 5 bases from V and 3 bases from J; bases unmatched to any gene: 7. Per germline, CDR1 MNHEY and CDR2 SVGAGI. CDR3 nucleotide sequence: TGTGCCAGCAGTAGGGGACAGGGAAGGGACTATGGCTACACCTTC. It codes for CASSRGQGRDYGYTF.

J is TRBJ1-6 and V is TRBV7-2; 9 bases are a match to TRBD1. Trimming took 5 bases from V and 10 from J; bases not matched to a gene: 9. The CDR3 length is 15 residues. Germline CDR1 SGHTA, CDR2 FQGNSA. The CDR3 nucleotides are TGTGCCAGCAGCCGTAACGGACAGGGGACCTCACCCCTCCACTTT. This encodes CASSRNGQGTSPLHF.

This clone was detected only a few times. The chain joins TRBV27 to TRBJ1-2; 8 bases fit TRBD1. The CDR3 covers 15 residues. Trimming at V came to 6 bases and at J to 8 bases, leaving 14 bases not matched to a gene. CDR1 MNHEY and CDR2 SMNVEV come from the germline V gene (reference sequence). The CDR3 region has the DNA TGTGCCAGCAGATACGACAGGGGTGGTTCGTGGGGCTACACCTTC. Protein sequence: CASRYDRGGSWGYTF.

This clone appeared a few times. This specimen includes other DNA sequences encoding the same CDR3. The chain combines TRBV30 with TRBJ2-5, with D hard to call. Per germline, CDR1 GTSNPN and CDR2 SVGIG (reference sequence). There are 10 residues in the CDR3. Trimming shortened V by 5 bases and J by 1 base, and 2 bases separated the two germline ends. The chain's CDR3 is CAWRQETQYF. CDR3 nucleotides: TGTGCCTGGCGCCAAGAGACCCAGTACTTC.